Here is one T cell receptor (beta chain) with its context. This clone's antigen is unknown. The record has no base qualities; no much larger clone is one base away. Profiling of TCR beta VDJ combinations and CDR3 sequences used genomic DNA as the template. TCR repertoire sequencing was run on an Illumina HiSeq 2000. The authors' pipeline ran thus. Repertoire assessment relied on Simpson's diversity index, CDR3 size and DJ length profiles, and TRBV/TRBJ rearrangement plots. The most abundant DNA sequence in the deep sequencing data was taken as the immunodominant clone. CDR3 amino acid sequences were checked for sharing across subjects and were also compared against the VDJdb database and published repertoires. In TCRdb, the public reads were trimmed at Q25 with fastp and aligned with MiXCR, with productive beta chains retained. Under each unique CDR3 protein, matching rows form one entry showing the most common genes and DNA. TCRdb's processing, not the study's, gives the V and J calls here. This sample holds around 210,000 distinct CDR3 sequences; about 62% were observed only once. Roughly 62% of the sample comes from the top ten.

This record comes from a study of CD8+CD57+ T cells in acquired aplastic anemia (dated by TCRdb to about 2018). Looking at the study overall: On average, sorted CD4+ and CD8+ cells yielded about 3 ug of extracted DNA, with a range of about 0.17 to 27.4 ug. CD8+CD57+ expansion was defined as frequency above the mean frequency observed in healthy subjects.

V loses 4 bases at its end and J loses 7 bases; junction bases beyond the gene matches: 9. CDR1 and CDR2 are drawn from the germline V gene: SGHNT, YENEEA. There are 16 amino acids in the CDR3, from cysteine to phenylalanine inclusive. Only the CDR3 DNA is retained, 48 bases long and in frame from the first base. Beyond this particular receptor, the publication reports: Over 25 CD8+ CDR3 sequences were found in both patients and controls but appeared to be highly expressed in patients and within the immunodominant clones of the patients. No significant difference in CD8+ Simpson's diversity was found between patients and healthy controls (P=0.060).

Expansion of CD8+CD57+ cells had been shown by flow cytometry in the patients chosen for sequencing. Every patient had a diagnosis of severe acquired aplastic anemia based on International Study of Aplastic Anemia and Agranulocytosis and Camitta criteria. Patients had received no therapy at the time of blood sampling. In this study, sorted CD4+ and CD8+ T cells from the blood of healthy subjects and of severe aplastic anemia patients had their TCR repertoires deep-sequenced. In the USA, patient enrollment took place under clinicaltrials.gov protocols 00001620, 01623167, 00001397, 00071045, 00081523 and 00961064. Ficoll-Paque density gradient centrifugation was used to isolate peripheral blood mononuclear cells. Before DNA extraction, CD4+ and CD8+ T cells were sorted with FACS or magnetic beads.

The rearranged chain carries TRBV11-3 and TRBJ2-1; 11 bases in between match TRBD2. Sequencing was performed on sorted CD4+, CD8+, or CD8+CD57+ T cells (not recorded which) from PBMCs. The clonotype was recovered from a human donor with aplastic anemia. The nucleotides are TGTGCCAGCAGCTCCCGCGGGACTAGCGGAAGGAATGAGCAGTTCTTC. It codes for CASSSRGTSGRNEQFF.